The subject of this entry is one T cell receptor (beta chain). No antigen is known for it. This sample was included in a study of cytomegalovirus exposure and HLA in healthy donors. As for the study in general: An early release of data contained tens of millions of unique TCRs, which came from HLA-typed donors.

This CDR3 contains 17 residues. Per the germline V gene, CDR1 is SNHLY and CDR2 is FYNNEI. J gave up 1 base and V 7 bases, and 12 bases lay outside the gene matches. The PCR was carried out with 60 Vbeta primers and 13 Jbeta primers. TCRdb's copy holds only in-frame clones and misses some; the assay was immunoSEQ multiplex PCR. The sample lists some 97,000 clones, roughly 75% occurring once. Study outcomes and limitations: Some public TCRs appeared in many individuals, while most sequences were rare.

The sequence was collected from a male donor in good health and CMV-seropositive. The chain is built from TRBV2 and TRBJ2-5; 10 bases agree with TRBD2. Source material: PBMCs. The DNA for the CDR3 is TGTGCCAGCAAAAGTGCTTGGCAGCGGGGGGGCCAAGAGACCCAGTACTTC. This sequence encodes CASKSAWQRGGQETQYF. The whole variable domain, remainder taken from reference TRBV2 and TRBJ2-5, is EPEVTQTPSHQVTQMGQEVILRCVPISNHLYFYWYRQILGQKVEFLVSFYNNEISEKSEIFDDQFSVERPDGSNFTLKIRSTKLEDSAMYFCASKSAWQRGGQETQYFGPGTRLLVL.